These 25 T cell receptor beta chains were all obtained from the same sample, sequenced in a study of cytomegalovirus exposure and HLA in healthy donors (dated by TCRdb to the late 2010s). Library creation used the immunoSEQ multiplex PCR assay. For the multiplex PCR, a mixture combining 60 forward primers for TCR Vbeta segments and 13 reverse primers for TCR Jbeta segments was used. The table comes from immuneACCESS by way of TCRdb, which keeps in-frame sequences with V and J called. Part of the clones is missing from these tables; in studies checked, under half for an unresolved V gene and the rest for unknown reasons. The sample table shows 110,000 to 150,000 clones, and roughly 79% are seen once. The top ten constitute about 1.7% of the sample. The sample taken for sequencing was PBMCs. These receptors were collected from a woman aged 25-40 years in good health and CMV-seronegative.

The V call is TRBV7-9, the J call TRBJ1-5, with D perhaps TRBD1 (5 bases). This CDR3 has 14 amino acids. CDR1 and CDR2 (germline): SEHNR, FQNEAQ (reference sequence). V lost 3 bases and J lost 6, with 12 bases in between. For the CDR3, the DNA is TGTGCCAGCAGCTTGTGGGGCGACCTTCAGCCCCAGCATTTT. It translates to CASSLWGDLQPQHF.

This chain links TRBV13 with TRBJ1-2; 7 bases line up with TRBD1. V trimming: 3 bases; J trimming: 4 bases; junction bases outside the gene matches: 2. CDR3 length: 13 amino acids. The germline V gene has CDR1 PRHDT and CDR2 FYEKMQ (reference sequence). Here the CDR3 DNA reads TGTGCCAGCAGCTTGGACAGGATCTATGGCTACACCTTC. This gives the protein CASSLDRIYGYTF. The full variable domain, its missing parts supplied by reference TRBV13 and TRBJ1-2, is AAGVIQSPRHLIKEKRETATLKCYPIPRHDTVYWYQQGPGQDPQFLISFYEKMQSDKGSIPDRFSAQQFSDYHSELNMSSLELGDSALYFCASSLDRIYGYTFGSGTRLTVV.

In its sample, this clone was seen a few times. The CDR3 loop is CSVAVGDTQYF. The DNA for the CDR3 is TGCAGTGTAGCAGTAGGAGATACGCAGTATTTT. The chain combines TRBV20-1 with TRBJ2-3; no clear D gene. Germline CDR1 and CDR2: DFQATT and SNEGSKA (reference sequence). This CDR3 spans 11 amino acids. V shed 7 bases and J shed 5 bases, with 10 bases lying between them.

This chain links TRBV30 with TRBJ1-5; the match to TRBD1 covers 11 bases. Per germline, CDR1 GTSNPN and CDR2 SVGIG (reference sequence). Unmatched junction bases numbered 11, after V lost 4 bases and J lost 0 bases. CDR3 length equals 18 residues. CDR3 loop: CAWNNGTGGPNSNQPQHF. The CDR3 region has the DNA TGTGCCTGGAATAACGGGACAGGGGGTCCAAATAGCAATCAGCCCCAGCATTTT.

The CDR3 DNA sequence: TGTGCCAGCAGTTTCCCCACAGGGGGTCAGCCCCAGCATTTT. Its protein product is CASSFPTGGQPQHF. The rearrangement joins TRBV28 to TRBJ1-5, with 8 bases lining up with TRBD1. Trimming removed 3 bases from V and 6 bases from J; junction bases left unmatched: 4. The CDR3 has 14 amino acids. Germline lookup yields CDR1 MDHEN and CDR2 SYDVKM.

The chain uses TRBV6-4 and TRBJ2-2; 12 bases align to TRBD2. V dropped 3 bases and J dropped 1; count of bases not matched to a gene: 3. Germline values: CDR1 MRHNA, CDR2 SNTAGT. The CDR3 runs 17 residues. The CDR3 reads CASSEASGGVNTGELFF. In nucleotides, the CDR3 is TGTGCCAGCAGTGAAGCTAGCGGGGGGGTGAACACCGGGGAGCTGTTTTTT.

This clone appeared a few times. This chain links TRBV19 with TRBJ2-7; 10 bases are a match to TRBD1. This CDR3 is built from 14 residues. J lost 6 bases, V lost 5 bases, and 7 bases had no gene match. Germline V gives CDR1 LNHDA, CDR2 SQIVND (reference sequence). The DNA for the CDR3 is TGTGCCAGTAGTGTGACAGGGGGCGACGTCGAGCAGTACTTC. This codes for CASSVTGGDVEQYF.

The chain couples TRBV25-1 to TRBJ2-7, with 8 bases that match TRBD1. Germline CDR1 reads MGHDK; CDR2 reads SYGVNS. The junction had 9 bases not matched to a gene; V was cut back by 0 bases and J by 5 bases. CDR3 size: 16 residues. The CDR3 nucleotides read TGTGCCAGCAGTGAATATACGGCAGGGGGCATCGACGAGCAGTACTTC. It yields the protein CASSEYTAGGIDEQYF.

The gene calls are TRBV7-9 and TRBJ1-1, with 7 bases that match TRBD1. The germline CDR1 and CDR2 sequences are SEHNR and FQNEAQ (reference sequence). Germline trimming cut 0 bases from V and 1 base from J; bases unmatched to any gene: 8. The CDR3 runs 17 residues. The CDR3 sequence is CASSLAGLRDRNTEAFF. The CDR3 DNA follows: TGTGCCAGCAGCTTAGCGGGATTGCGGGACAGGAACACTGAAGCTTTCTTT.

The chain employs TRBV30 and TRBJ1-2; D ambiguous. Trimming shortened V by 3 bases and J by 7 bases, and 12 bases separated the two germline ends. CDR1 is GTSNPN and CDR2 is SVGIG in the germline V gene (reference sequence). The CDR3 loop spans 12 amino acids. The CDR3 loop is CAWRLGGTGYTF. The CDR3 bases are TGTGCCTGGAGGCTCGGAGGTACTGGCTACACCTTC.

V is TRBV5-1 and J is TRBJ2-7; 9 nucleotides line up with TRBD1. CDR1 SGHRS and CDR2 YFSETQ come from the germline V gene. The CDR3 consists of 13 residues. After removal of 5 bases from V and 5 bases from J, the junction contained 5 bases not matched to a gene. The CDR3 loop reads CASRPGTGNEQYF. The CDR3 DNA reads as TGCGCCAGCAGGCCCGGGACAGGGAACGAGCAGTACTTC.

V and J are TRBV2 and TRBJ2-3, with 7 positions matching TRBD2. Germline V gene sequence: CDR1 SNHLY, CDR2 FYNNEI. This CDR3 has 13 residues. The trim removed 5 bases at V and 2 bases at J, leaving 1 base unmatched. The CDR3: CASSREVTDTQYF. The CDR3 coding sequence is TGTGCCAGCAGTCGGGAGGTCACAGATACGCAGTATTTT.

This chain joins TRBV5-1 and TRBJ1-2, with D unclear. The V and J ends lost 0 bases and 3 bases respectively, with 18 bases between them. The V gene's germline CDR1 is SGHRS and CDR2 YFSETQ. CDR3 length: 17 amino acids. The CDR3 DNA reads as TGCGCCAGCAGCTTGGCCGGCGACACACGACCGGACTATGGCTACACCTTC. Protein product: CASSLAGDTRPDYGYTF.

This rearrangement joins TRBV28 to TRBJ2-7; D might be TRBD2 (5 bases). Germline V gene lookup returns CDR1 MDHEN and CDR2 SYDVKM. Trimming removed 7 bases from V and 2 bases from J, with 15 bases in between. CDR3 length: 14 residues. The CDR3 here is CASTEGLPPYEQYF. The CDR3 coding sequence is TGTGCCAGCACCGAGGGCCTCCCACCCTACGAGCAGTACTTC.

The genes are TRBV7-2 and TRBJ2-5, with 14 bases lining up with TRBD2. Germline CDR1 reads SGHTA; CDR2 reads FQGNSA. The CDR3 runs 18 residues. V dropped 4 bases and J dropped 9; count of bases not matched to a gene: 16. CDR3 sequence: CASSSYGGTSGGGGAQYF. CDR3 nucleotide sequence: TGTGCCAGCAGCTCCTACGGCGGGACTAGCGGGGGCGGGGGGGCCCAGTACTTC.

V and J are TRBV4-1 and TRBJ1-1, with 10 bases identical to TRBD1. Germline CDR1 MGHRA, CDR2 YSYEKL. The CDR3 is 14 residues long. Unmatched junction bases numbered 9, after V lost 4 bases and J lost 10 bases. The CDR3 coding sequence is TGCGCCAGCAGCCCAGGAGGGACAGGGGAGCGAGCTTTCTTT. Its protein product is CASSPGGTGERAFF.

The chain couples TRBV19 to TRBJ1-5; the D is unclear. The CDR3 consists of 14 residues. The V gene's germline CDR1 is LNHDA and CDR2 SQIVND (reference sequence). V dropped 6 bases and J dropped 3 bases, with 12 bases sitting between them. CDR3 sequence: CASRFRELNQPQHF. The CDR3 nucleotides are TGTGCCAGTAGATTTCGGGAGCTCAATCAGCCCCAGCATTTT.

J is TRBJ1-1 and V is TRBV5-1, with 7 bases aligning to TRBD1. Germline assignment: CDR1 SGHRS and CDR2 YFSETQ. The V segment lost 6 bases and the J segment 2 bases; nucleotides outside the gene matches: 10. CDR3 length: 15 residues. CDR3 region: CASNDPAGGNTEAFF. CDR3 coding DNA: TGCGCCAGCAACGACCCGGCAGGGGGTAACACTGAAGCTTTCTTT.

The chain employs TRBV6-5 and TRBJ2-4; D is ambiguous. The germline V and J ends were trimmed by 0 bases and 0 bases, with 9 bases remaining between them. Germline CDR1 reads MNHEY; CDR2 reads SVGAGI. The CDR3 has 16 amino acids. As DNA, the CDR3 is TGTGCCAGCAGTTACTCTGAGGCGTTAGCCAAAAACATTCAGTACTTC. Its protein is CASSYSEALAKNIQYF.

This clone was seen only a few times. The chain employs TRBV30 and TRBJ1-2; D remains unclear. Germline V lookup: CDR1 GTSNPN, CDR2 SVGIG (reference sequence). Trimming stripped 0 bases from V and 8 bases from J, with 10 bases between. The CDR3 totals 12 residues. The CDR3 protein is CAWSVSAGGYTF. In nucleotides, the CDR3 is TGTGCCTGGAGTGTATCTGCTGGCGGCTACACCTTC.

This sequence joins TRBV4-1 and TRBJ1-3, with D possibly matching TRBD1 (6 bases). V was cut by 0 bases and J by 5 bases, with 11 bases left in between. CDR3 length equals 15 residues. Germline CDR1 and CDR2: MGHRA and YSYEKL. Here the CDR3 DNA reads TGCGCCAGCAGCCAAGATGGACAGCCTAGAAACACCATATATTTT. Protein: CASSQDGQPRNTIYF.

This chain connects TRBV5-1 to TRBJ2-3; TRBD2 aligns across 7 bases. CDR1 is SGHRS and CDR2 is YFSETQ in the germline V gene. The CDR3 length is 14 residues. V shed 2 bases, J shed 4 bases, and the junction held 4 bases outside the gene matches. CDR3 sequence (DNA): TGCGCCAGCAGCTTCGGGGGAGGGGCAGATACGCAGTATTTT. Its translation is CASSFGGGADTQYF.

V gene TRBV9 combines with J gene TRBJ1-3, with D perhaps matching TRBD1 (6 bases). Trimming took off 4 bases at V and 0 bases at J, with 8 bases between the two ends. The CDR3 has 14 amino acids. CDR1 and CDR2 (germline): SGDLS, YYNGEE. CDR3 sequence (DNA): TGTGCCAGCAGCACAGGGAGCTCTGGAAACACCATATATTTT. Translating it yields CASSTGSSGNTIYF.

The chain carries TRBV5-6 and TRBJ1-3; TRBD1 is a possible D gene (5 bases). V was clipped by 3 bases and J by 0 bases, with 16 bases between them. The length of the CDR3 is 17 residues. CDR1 is SGHDT and CDR2 is YYEEEE in the germline V gene. CDR3 sequence: CASSSIPGLSSGNTIYF. The DNA of the CDR3 is TGTGCCAGCAGCTCTATCCCGGGACTCAGCTCTGGAAACACCATATATTTT.

The V and J genes are TRBV27 and TRBJ1-1; D uncertain. CDR1 MNHEY and CDR2 SMNVEV come from the germline V gene (reference sequence). The CDR3 runs to 15 residues. Trimming cost V 0 bases and J 0 bases, with 8 bases left between them. The CDR3 sequence is CASSLSMSVNTEAFF. The CDR3 DNA reads as TGTGCCAGCAGTTTATCGATGTCAGTGAACACTGAAGCTTTCTTT.